The T cell receptor beta chain under discussion was sequenced for a study of T cell repertoires in cytomegalovirus infection. Looking at the study overall: It can be stated that public TCR beta signatures indicated CMV infection as well as a matching HLA type. Findings and limits, study-wide: Pooled public TCR beta family frequency picked out CMV carriers with the relevant HLA. HLA-C-restricted CMV-specific TCR beta clonotypes were dominant in the ex vivo response.

CDR1 is SGHDN, CDR2 FVKESK, per germline. Unmatched junction bases numbered 21, after V lost 5 bases and J lost 0 bases. The CDR3 totals 21 residues. The sample holds many counts of this clonotype. Its antigen is as yet unknown. MiXCR, run by TCRdb on the reads, gives a single entry per CDR3 protein. The data hold approximately 240,000 distinct CDR3 sequences, with roughly 12% observed a single time. This TCR was sampled from a human donor in good health (CMV status not recorded). Some clones in this sample may be carry-over from other donors' samples. Sequencing used PBMCs. The chain links TRBV14 to TRBJ1-1, with 10 bases lining up with TRBD1. The CDR3 spells CASSTPIKWDRGSVMNTEAFF. Here the CDR3 DNA reads TGTGCCAGCAGCACTCCCATCAAGTGGGACAGGGGTTCGGTGATGAACACTGAAGCTTTCTTT.